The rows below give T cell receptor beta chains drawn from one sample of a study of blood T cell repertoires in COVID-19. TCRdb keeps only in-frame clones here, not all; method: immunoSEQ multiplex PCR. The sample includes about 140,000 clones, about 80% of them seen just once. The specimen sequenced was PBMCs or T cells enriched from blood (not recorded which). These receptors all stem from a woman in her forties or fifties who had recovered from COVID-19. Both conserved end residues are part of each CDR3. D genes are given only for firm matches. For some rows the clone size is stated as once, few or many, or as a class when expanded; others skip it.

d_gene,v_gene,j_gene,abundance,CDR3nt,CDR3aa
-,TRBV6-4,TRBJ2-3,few,TGTGCCAGCAGTGACTCGGGGGGAAGCACAGATACGCAGTATTTT,CASSDSGGSTDTQYF
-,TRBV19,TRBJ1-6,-,TGTGCCAGTAGGTACTTGGACAGTAATTCACCCCTCCACTTT,CASRYLDSNSPLHF
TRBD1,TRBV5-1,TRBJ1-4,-,TGCGCCAGCAGCACACAGGGGAATGAAAAACTGTTTTTT,CASSTQGNEKLFF
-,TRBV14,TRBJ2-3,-,TGTGCCAGCAGCCAAGATTATACGGGTACGCAGTATTTT,CASSQDYTGTQYF
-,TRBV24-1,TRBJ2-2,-,TGTGCCACCAGTGATTCTGCAGGGCTAGCCGGGGAGCTGTTTTTT,CATSDSAGLAGELFF
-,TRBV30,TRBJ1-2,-,TGTGCCTGGAGTGTACGGGATGCTAACTATGGCTACACCTTC,CAWSVRDANYGYTF
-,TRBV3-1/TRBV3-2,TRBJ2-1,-,TGTGCCAGCAGCCGAAGAGGTTTAGTGGGGGGTTACAATGAGCAGTTCTTC,CASSRRGLVGGYNEQFF
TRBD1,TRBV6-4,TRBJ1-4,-,TGTGCCAGCAGTGAGGACAGGGGTCCTAATGAAAAACTGTTTTTT,CASSEDRGPNEKLFF
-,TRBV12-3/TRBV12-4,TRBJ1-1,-,TGTGCCAGCAGACAAGAGGTTGACACTGAAGCTTTCTTT,CASRQEVDTEAFF
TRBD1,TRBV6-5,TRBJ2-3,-,TGTGCCAGCAGTTACTCCTTGGGACAGGACACAGATACGCAGTATTTT,CASSYSLGQDTDTQYF
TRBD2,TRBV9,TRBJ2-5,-,TGTGCCAGCAGCGTAGCCCCTAGCGGAGAAGAGACCCAGTACTTC,CASSVAPSGEETQYF
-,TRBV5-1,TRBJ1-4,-,TGCGCCAGCAGCGTGGGACGGAGAAATGAAAAACTGTTTTTT,CASSVGRRNEKLFF
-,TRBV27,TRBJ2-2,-,TGTGCCAGCAGTTCGGGTGGGTCCACCGGGGAGCTGTTTTTT,CASSSGGSTGELFF
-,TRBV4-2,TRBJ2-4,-,TGTGCCAGCACCCTGGGGGAGGCCCGAGCCAAAAACATTCAGTACTTC,CASTLGEARAKNIQYF
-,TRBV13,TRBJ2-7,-,TGTGCCAGCACTCTAGGGAGATCCTACGAGCAGTACTTC,CASTLGRSYEQYF
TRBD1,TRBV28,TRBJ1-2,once,TGTGCCAGCAGTTCATACGGGACAGTTGCTAACTATGGCTACACCTTC,CASSSYGTVANYGYTF
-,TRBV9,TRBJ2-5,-,TGTGCCAGCAGCGTAGCTACAAGCGCAGATCAAGAGACCCAGTACTTC,CASSVATSADQETQYF
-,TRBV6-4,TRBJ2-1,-,TGTGCCAGCACCCCCAGCGAGAGCTCCTACAATGAGCAGTTCTTC,CASTPSESSYNEQFF
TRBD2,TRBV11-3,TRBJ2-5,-,TGTGCCAGCAGCGGCGGGACTACCCTATATGAGACCCAGTACTTC,CASSGGTTLYETQYF
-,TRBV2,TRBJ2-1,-,TGTGCCAGCAGTCCCCGCGCGAAGAGCTCCTACAATGAGCAGTTCTTC,CASSPRAKSSYNEQFF
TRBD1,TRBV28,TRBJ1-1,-,TGTGCCAGCACCACCCCCGGGACAGGGGTGCACACTGAAGCTTTCTTT,CASTTPGTGVHTEAFF
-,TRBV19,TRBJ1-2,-,TGTGCCAGTAAGGTAATGGCAGGGGAAATCTATGGCTACACCTTC,CASKVMAGEIYGYTF
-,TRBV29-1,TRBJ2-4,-,TGCAGCGTTGAAACAAGAAACATTCAGTACTTC,CSVETRNIQYF
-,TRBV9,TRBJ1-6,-,TGTGCCAGCAGCGCGACGGGCCAAAGCGGTAATTCACCCCTCCACTTT,CASSATGQSGNSPLHF
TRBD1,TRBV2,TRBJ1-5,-,TGTGCCAGCAGTGAAACAAGACAGGGGAATCAGCCCCAGCATTTT,CASSETRQGNQPQHF
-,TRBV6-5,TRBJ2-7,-,TGTGCCAGCTTTAGGTCGTTAGCGCAATCCGAGCAGTACTTC,CASFRSLAQSEQYF
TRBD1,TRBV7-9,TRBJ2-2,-,TGTGCCAGCAGCTTTCGACAGGGCAACACCGGGGAGCTGTTTTTT,CASSFRQGNTGELFF
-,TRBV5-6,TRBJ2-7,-,TGTGCCAGCAGCTTGTTTTATCGGGCAGGGGGGCACGAGCAGTACTTC,CASSLFYRAGGHEQYF
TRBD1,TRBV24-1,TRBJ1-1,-,TGTGCCACCAGTGCTACAGGGGCCTTAGGGGCTTTCTTT,CATSATGALGAFF
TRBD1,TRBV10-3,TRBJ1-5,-,TGTGCCATCAGAGCAGGGGGCTGGGGCAATCAGCCCCAGCATTTT,CAIRAGGWGNQPQHF
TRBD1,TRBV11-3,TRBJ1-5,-,TGTGCCAGCAGCTTATTAGGACAGGGGGGATCTCAGCCCCAGCATTTT,CASSLLGQGGSQPQHF
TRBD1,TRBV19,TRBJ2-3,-,TGTGCCAGTAGCCATAGAAGACAGGGACCCACAGATACGCAGTATTTT,CASSHRRQGPTDTQYF
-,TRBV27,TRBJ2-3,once,TGTGCCAGCAGTTTCCAACTCGGGGGTCTAGGCGCAGATACGCAGTATTTT,CASSFQLGGLGADTQYF
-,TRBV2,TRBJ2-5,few,TGTGCCAGCACTGGCGGTCTCCAAGAGACCCAGTACTTC,CASTGGLQETQYF
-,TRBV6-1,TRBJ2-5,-,TGTGCCAGCAGTGAATCAAGGAGGAGGGAAGGGACCCAGTACTTC,CASSESRRREGTQYF
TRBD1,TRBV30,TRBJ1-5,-,TGTGCCTGGAGCGCCGGACAGGGGGCACCCGGTCAGCCCCAGCATTTT,CAWSAGQGAPGQPQHF
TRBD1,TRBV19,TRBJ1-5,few,TGTGCCAGTACGTTACAGGGGGTCAATCAGCCCCAGCATTTT,CASTLQGVNQPQHF
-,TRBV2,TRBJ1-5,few,TGTGCCCAGTCGTCAGATAGCAATCAGCCCCAGCATTTT,CAQSSDSNQPQHF
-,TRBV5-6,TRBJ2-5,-,TGTGCCAGCAGCTACTCAGGGCTCCGGGAGACCCAGTACTTC,CASSYSGLRETQYF
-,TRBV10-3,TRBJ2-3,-,TGTGCCATCCTTAGGCCCGAAAGCAGGGATGCAGTAGATACGCAGTATTTT,CAILRPESRDAVDTQYF
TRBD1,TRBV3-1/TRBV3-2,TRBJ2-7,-,TGTGCCAGCGCGTCTGGGACAGTAGGCTACGAGCAGTACTTC,CASASGTVGYEQYF
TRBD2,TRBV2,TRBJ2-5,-,TGTGCCAGCAGTGGCCTAGCGGGGATGGAGACCCAGTACTTC,CASSGLAGMETQYF
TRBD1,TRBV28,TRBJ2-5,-,TGTGCCAGCAGTTTTTCGGGACAGACCTTGGTGGAGACCCAGTACTTC,CASSFSGQTLVETQYF
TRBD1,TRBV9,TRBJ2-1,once,TGTGCCAGCGGACGAAGGGGACAGGGCTCCTACAATGAGCAGTTCTTC,CASGRRGQGSYNEQFF
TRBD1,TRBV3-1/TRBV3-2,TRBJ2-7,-,TGTGCCAGCAGCCACCGACGGGACAGCTACGAGCAGTACTTC,CASSHRRDSYEQYF
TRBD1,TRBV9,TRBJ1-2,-,TGTGCCAGCAGCTCAACGACAGGGGGCGAGGATGGCTACACCTTC,CASSSTTGGEDGYTF
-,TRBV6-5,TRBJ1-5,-,TGTGCCAGTAGAACAGTAGGGGCAGCCAATCAGCCCCAGCATTTT,CASRTVGAANQPQHF
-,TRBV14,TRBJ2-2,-,TGTGCCAGCAGCTCTCGACAGGTTGGCGGGGAGCTGTTTTTT,CASSSRQVGGELFF
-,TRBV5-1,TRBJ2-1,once,TGCGCCAGCAGCCCAGACAGTAATGAGCAGTTCTTC,CASSPDSNEQFF
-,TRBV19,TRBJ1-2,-,TGTGCCAGTACCGATGGGGCGGGATTTTATGGCTACACCTTC,CASTDGAGFYGYTF
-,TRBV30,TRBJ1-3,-,TGTGCCTGGAGTGTGGGACTCTCTGGAAACACCATATATTTT,CAWSVGLSGNTIYF
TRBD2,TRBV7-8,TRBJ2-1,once,TGTGCCAGCAGCCCCCTACTAGCGGACGCCGCGGATGAGCAGTTCTTC,CASSPLLADAADEQFF
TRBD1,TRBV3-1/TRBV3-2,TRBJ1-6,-,TGTGCCAGCAGCCAAGACATGAGACAGGGGTACTCACCCCTCCACTTT,CASSQDMRQGYSPLHF